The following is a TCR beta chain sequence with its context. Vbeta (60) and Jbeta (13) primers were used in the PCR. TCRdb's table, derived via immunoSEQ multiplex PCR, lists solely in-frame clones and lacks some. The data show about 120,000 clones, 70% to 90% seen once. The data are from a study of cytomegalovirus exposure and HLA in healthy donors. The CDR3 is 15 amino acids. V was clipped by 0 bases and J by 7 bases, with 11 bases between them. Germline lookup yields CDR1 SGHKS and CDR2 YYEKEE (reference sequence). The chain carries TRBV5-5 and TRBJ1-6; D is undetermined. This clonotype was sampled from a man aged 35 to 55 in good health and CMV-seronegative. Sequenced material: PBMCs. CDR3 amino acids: CASSLGVELNSPLHF. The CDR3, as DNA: TGTGCCAGCAGCTTGGGTGTGGAACTAAATTCACCCCTCCACTTT.